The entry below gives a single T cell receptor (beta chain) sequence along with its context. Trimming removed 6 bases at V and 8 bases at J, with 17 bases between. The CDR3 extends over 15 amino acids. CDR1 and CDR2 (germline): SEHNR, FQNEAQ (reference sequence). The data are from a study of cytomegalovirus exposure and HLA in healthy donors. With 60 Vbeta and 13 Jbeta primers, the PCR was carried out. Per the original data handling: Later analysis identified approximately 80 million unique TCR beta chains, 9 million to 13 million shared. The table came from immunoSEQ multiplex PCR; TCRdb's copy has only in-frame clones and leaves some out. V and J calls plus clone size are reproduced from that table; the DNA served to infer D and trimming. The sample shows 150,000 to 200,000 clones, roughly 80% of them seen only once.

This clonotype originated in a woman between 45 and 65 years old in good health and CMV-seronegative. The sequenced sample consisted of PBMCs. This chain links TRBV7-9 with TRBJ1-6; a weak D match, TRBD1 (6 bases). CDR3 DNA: TGTGCCAGCAGTCCCGGGGGGCAGGGCGATTCACCCCTCCACTTT. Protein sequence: CASSPGGQGDSPLHF.